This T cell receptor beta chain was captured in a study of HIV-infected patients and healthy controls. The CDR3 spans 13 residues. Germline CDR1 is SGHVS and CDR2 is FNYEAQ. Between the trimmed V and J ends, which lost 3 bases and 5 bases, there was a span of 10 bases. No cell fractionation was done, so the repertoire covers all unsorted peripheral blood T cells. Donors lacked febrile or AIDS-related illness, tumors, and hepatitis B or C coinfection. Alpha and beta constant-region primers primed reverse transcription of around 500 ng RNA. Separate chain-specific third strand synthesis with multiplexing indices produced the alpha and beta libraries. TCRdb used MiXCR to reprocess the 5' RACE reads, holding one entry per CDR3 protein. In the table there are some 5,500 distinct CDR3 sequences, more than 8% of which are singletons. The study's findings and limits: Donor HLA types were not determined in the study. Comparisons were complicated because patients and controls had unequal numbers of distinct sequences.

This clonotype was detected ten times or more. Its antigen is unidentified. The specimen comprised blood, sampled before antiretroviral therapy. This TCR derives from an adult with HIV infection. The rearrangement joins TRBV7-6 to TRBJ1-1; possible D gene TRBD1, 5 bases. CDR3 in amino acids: CASSLGGQTEAFF. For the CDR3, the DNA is TGTGCCAGCAGCTTGGGGGGTCAGACTGAAGCTTTCTTT. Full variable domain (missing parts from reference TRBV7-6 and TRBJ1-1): GAGVSQSPRYKVTKRGQDVALRCDPISGHVSLYWYRQALGQGPEFLTYFNYEAQQDKSGLPNDRFSAERPEGSISTLTIQRTEQRDSAMYRCASSLGGQTEAFFGQGTRLTVV.